These 10 T cell receptor beta chains came from one sample sequenced in a study. TCRdb used MiXCR to reprocess the 5' RACE reads, holding one entry per CDR3 protein. Counted here are tens of thousands of distinct CDR3 sequences, almost 25% occurring once; the ten biggest clones make up more than 3%. Sequenced material: tumor-infiltrating naive CD4+ T cells sorted from the breast tumor. Subset here: naive CD4+ T cells, CD4+CD45RA+CD25-. Receptors originate from a female donor with breast cancer.

The V gene is TRBV28, the J gene TRBJ2-5; 9 bases are a match to TRBD1. This CDR3 has 15 amino acids. The germline V gene has CDR1 MDHEN and CDR2 SYDVKM. The V and J ends lost 4 bases and 4 bases, in that order; junction bases with no gene match: 7. CDR3 coding DNA: TGTGCCAGCAGTTCCACACGGGACAGGGTAGAGACCCAGTACTTC. This codes for CASSSTRDRVETQYF.

The rearrangement uses TRBV29-1 and TRBJ2-3; weak D call: TRBD1 (6 bases). V was clipped by 5 bases and J by 3 bases, with 15 bases between them. The germline CDR1 and CDR2 sequences are SQVTM and ANQGSEA. The CDR3 length is 14 residues. CDR3 residues: CSVPTGLHTDTQYF. The DNA of the CDR3 is TGCAGCGTTCCTACAGGGTTACATACAGATACGCAGTATTTT.

This clonotype appeared a single time. CDR3 loop: CASRRSGNTIYF. The CDR3 coding sequence is TGCGCCAGCAGGCGCTCTGGAAACACCATATATTTT. The rearrangement joins TRBV5-1 to TRBJ1-3; D is unclear. With 5 bases removed from V and 0 bases from J, the gap between germline ends came to 3 bases. CDR3 length equals 12 residues. Germline V gene data show CDR1 as SGHRS and CDR2 as YFSETQ.

CDR3 residues: CSARVQGPHQPQHF. As DNA, the CDR3 is TGCAGTGCTAGAGTACAGGGACCTCATCAGCCCCAGCATTTT. This chain joins TRBV20-1 and TRBJ1-5; D might be TRBD1 (6 bases). The CDR3 covers 14 residues. Germline V lookup: CDR1 DFQATT, CDR2 SNEGSKA (reference sequence). Trimming shortened V by 1 base and J by 5 bases, and 12 bases separated the two germline ends.

The chain joins TRBV11-2 to TRBJ2-3; no reliable D call. This CDR3 is 16 amino acids long. Between the trimmed V and J ends, which lost 5 bases and 0 bases, there was a span of 15 bases. Per germline, CDR1 SGHAT and CDR2 FQNNGV. CDR3 sequence: CASSPSPQRSTDTQYF. The DNA of the CDR3 is TGTGCCAGCAGCCCATCCCCCCAAAGAAGCACAGATACGCAGTATTTT.

The chain recombines TRBV2 with TRBJ2-5; D possibly corresponds to TRBD2 (6 bases). CDR3 length: 11 residues. Germline V lookup: CDR1 SNHLY, CDR2 FYNNEI. V lost 11 bases, J lost 3 bases, and 10 bases lay in between. The CDR3 nucleotides are TGTGCCGGAGGGGAGAAAGAGACCCAGTACTTC. Its protein is CAGGEKETQYF.

The chain joins TRBV20-1 to TRBJ1-4, with TRBD1 identical over 8 bases. Germline V gene sequence: CDR1 DFQATT, CDR2 SNEGSKA (reference sequence). After removal of 3 bases from V and 8 bases from J, the junction contained 8 bases not matched to a gene. This CDR3 is 14 amino acids long. The CDR3 here is CSASGTGKGEKLFF. Written as DNA, the CDR3 is TGCAGTGCTAGTGGGACAGGAAAGGGGGAAAAACTGTTTTTT.

The rearrangement uses TRBV24-1 and TRBJ2-3; TRBD1 agrees at 8 bases. V lost 3 bases, J lost 3 bases, and 4 bases stayed unmatched. Germline CDR1 is KGHDR and CDR2 is SFDVKD. The length of the CDR3 is 15 residues. CDR3 DNA: TGTGCCACCAGTGATCCGACAGGGGCAACAGATACGCAGTATTTT. This encodes CATSDPTGATDTQYF.

This clonotype showed up just a few times. CDR3 residues: CASSSRWGSGSSYEQYF. CDR3 DNA sequence: TGCGCCAGCAGCTCCCGCTGGGGCAGCGGGAGCTCCTACGAGCAGTACTTC. This chain uses TRBV5-1 with TRBJ2-7; the match to TRBD2 covers 8 bases. The CDR3 length is 17 residues. Losses at the gene ends were 3 bases for V and 0 bases for J; bases not matched to a gene: 11. CDR1 and CDR2 (germline): SGHRS, YFSETQ.

This clonotype was detected many times. The DNA for the CDR3 is TGTGCCAGCAGCTTGGAGGTGCCTCGTCCGTTCTTC. Its translation: CASSLEVPRPFF. The V call is TRBV5-5, the J call TRBJ2-1; D is unresolved. The CDR3 is 12 residues long. The germline gives CDR1 SGHKS, CDR2 YYEKEE (reference sequence). V dropped 0 bases and J dropped 15 bases, with 13 bases sitting between them.